This entry features one TCR beta chain sequence. The junction shows a germline mismatch at one end, possibly a read error. The germline gives CDR1 SGHRS, CDR2 YFSETQ. This CDR3 region has 16 residues. Primers used in a second PCR of roughly 7 to 12 cycles were a sample-barcoded 5' primer and a J-beta primer mix. TCRdb analysed the 5' RACE reads with MiXCR anew, one entry per CDR3 protein. The sample lists over 600,000 distinct CDR3 sequences, 35% to 50% occurring once. These data come from a study of blood T cells in healthy people across ages. The genes are TRBV5-1 and TRBJ2-6; 9 bases align to TRBD1. Sequencing was performed on blood. This sequence was found in a man older than 75 in good health. Here the CDR3 reads CASSSTGGAGANVPTF. In DNA, the CDR3 is TGCGCCAGCAGCTCTACAGGGGGCGCCGGGGCCAACGTCCCGACTTTC. Complete variable domain (other parts from reference TRBV5-1 and TRBJ2-6): KAGVTQTPRYLIKTRGQQVTLSCSPISGHRSVSWYQQTPGQGLQFLFEYFSETQRNKGNFPGRFSGRQFSNSRSEMNVSTLELGDSALYLCASSSTGGAGANVPTFGAGSRLTVL.